Below are 3 T cell receptor beta chains sequenced from a single sample in a study of cytomegalovirus exposure and HLA in healthy donors. Use of 60 Vbeta and 13 Jbeta primers characterized the PCR. Profiled with immunoSEQ multiplex PCR; TCRdb holds only in-frame clones, not every one. The sample holds 200,000 or so clones; roughly 87% are singletons and the top ten take about 0.24%. Sequencing was done on a sample of PBMCs. These receptors were collected from a girl less than two years old in good health and CMV-seronegative.

This chain joins TRBV7-2 and TRBJ2-7; TRBD2 might be the D (5 bases). Germline V gene lookup returns CDR1 SGHTA and CDR2 FQGNSA. V was pared by 4 bases and J by 0 bases, with 10 bases between. The CDR3 is made up of 14 amino acids. CDR3 residues: CASSWTPSSYEQYF. In DNA, the CDR3 is TGTGCCAGCAGCTGGACTCCGAGCTCCTACGAGCAGTACTTC.

The rearrangement joins TRBV4-1 to TRBJ1-4; 8 bases are a match to TRBD1. This CDR3 has 17 residues. Germline V lookup: CDR1 MGHRA, CDR2 YSYEKL. With V trimmed by 0 bases and J by 5 bases, 8 bases remained unmatched. This CDR3 reads CASSQETRQGRNEKLFF. CDR3 DNA sequence: TGCGCCAGCAGCCAAGAAACCAGACAGGGGAGGAATGAAAAACTGTTTTTT.

This clone was picked up one time. The V call is TRBV7-6, the J call TRBJ2-6, with D possibly TRBD1 on 6 matching bases. V gave up 8 bases and J gave up 3 bases, with 14 bases separating them. Germline V CDR1 and CDR2: SGHVS, FNYEAQ. This CDR3 is built from 15 residues. The CDR3 nucleotides read TGTGCCAGCGGGGCAGGGGTGAATGGGGCCAACGTCCTGACTTTC. Translated, it gives CASGAGVNGANVLTF.